The present T cell receptor (beta chain) was sequenced within a study of regulatory T cells in long-lasting Graves disease. This CDR3 comprises 12 residues. Germline V CDR1 and CDR2: SEHNR, FQNEAQ (reference sequence). Trimming removed 3 bases from V and 8 bases from J, with 8 bases in between. Building the TCR beta libraries relied on iRepertoire HTBI primers, and CDR3 regions underwent Arm-PCR. TCRdb called the multiplex PCR reads again in MiXCR, with one record for every CDR3 protein. The sample has 500,000 to 800,000 distinct CDR3 sequences; roughly 30% are singletons. Time point indicated: persistent/refractory GD, antithyroid drugs over 5 years with positive TRAb. The TCR library was made from RNA that had been extracted from PBMCs in TRIzol. The table lists this clonotype with a count of one.

The chain recombines TRBV7-9 with TRBJ2-1; possibly TRBD2 for D (5 bases). The TCR originated in a female donor with Graves disease. The material was peripheral blood mononuclear cells (PBMCs), obtained when the disease was refractory, from a patient treated with antithyroid drugs. The CDR3 bases are TGTGCCAGCAGCTTCAATAGCGATGAGCAGTTCTTC. Translated, it gives CASSFNSDEQFF.